This TCR beta chain was captured by sequencing in a study of Graves' ophthalmopathy and Graves' hyperthyroidism. Concerning this clonotype itself: Its antigen is not identified.

Study observations and caveats: Also, most clonotypes expanded in the thyroid above 0.001 frequency appeared in blood.

The TCR beta CDR3 regions underwent amplification from RNA transcripts. Amplification began with first-round RT-PCR using HTBI primers, then second-round multiplex PCR was performed. TCRdb reanalysed the multiplex PCR reads using MiXCR and keeps one entry per CDR3 protein. The sample contains 150,000 to 200,000 distinct CDR3 sequences, around 39% of which appear only once. Germline CDR1 reads DFQATT; CDR2 reads SNEGSKA (reference sequence). The CDR3 loop spans 14 amino acids. V was cut by 4 bases and J by 0 bases, with 7 bases left in between. The study enrolled ophthalmopathy donors with moderate-to-severe activity, CAS ≥3, NOSPECS ≥4 and duration under 3 months.

This chain uses TRBV20-1 with TRBJ1-6; D is ambiguous. The clonotype was recovered from a man aged 25 to 40 with Graves' ophthalmopathy. The sequenced sample was peripheral blood. Here the CDR3 DNA reads TGCAGTGCTACCACAAGCTCCTATAATTCACCCCTCCACTTT. The encoded protein is CSATTSSYNSPLHF.